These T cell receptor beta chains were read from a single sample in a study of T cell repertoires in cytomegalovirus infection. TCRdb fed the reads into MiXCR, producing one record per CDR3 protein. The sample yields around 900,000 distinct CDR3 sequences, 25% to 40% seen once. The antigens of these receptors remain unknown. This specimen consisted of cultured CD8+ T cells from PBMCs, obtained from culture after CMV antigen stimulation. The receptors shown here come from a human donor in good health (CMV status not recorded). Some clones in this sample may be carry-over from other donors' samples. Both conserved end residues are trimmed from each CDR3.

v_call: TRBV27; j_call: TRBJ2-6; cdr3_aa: ASSLAPSGANVLT
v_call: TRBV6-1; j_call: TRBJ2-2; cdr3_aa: ASSELKLFANTGELF
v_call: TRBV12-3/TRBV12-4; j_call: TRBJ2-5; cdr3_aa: ASSLEVQETQY
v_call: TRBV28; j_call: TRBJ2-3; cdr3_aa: ASSPFTGRSTDTQY
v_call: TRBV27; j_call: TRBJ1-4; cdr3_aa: ASSFGGQPNEKLF
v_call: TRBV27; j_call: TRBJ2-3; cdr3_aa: ASSPSSGDYADTQY
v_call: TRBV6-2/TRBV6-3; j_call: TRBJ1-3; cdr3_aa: ASSYGSGAYGNTIY
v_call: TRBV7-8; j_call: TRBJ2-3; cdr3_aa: ASSFKEGTSSSTDTQY
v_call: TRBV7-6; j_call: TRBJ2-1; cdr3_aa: ASSLALGARHNEQF
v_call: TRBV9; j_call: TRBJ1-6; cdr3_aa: ASSPSMTPHNSPLH
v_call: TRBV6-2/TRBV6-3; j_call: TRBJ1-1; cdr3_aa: ASSVGTWNTEAF
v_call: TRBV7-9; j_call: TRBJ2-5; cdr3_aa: ASSFSDRLETQY
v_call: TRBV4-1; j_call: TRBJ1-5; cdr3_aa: ASSPSEGNQPQH
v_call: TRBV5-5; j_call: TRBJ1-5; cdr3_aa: ASSLREGGNQPQH
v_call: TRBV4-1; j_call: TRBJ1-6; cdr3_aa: ASSQEDRAYSPLH
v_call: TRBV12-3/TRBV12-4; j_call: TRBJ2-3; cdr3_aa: ASSPPPNKDTQY
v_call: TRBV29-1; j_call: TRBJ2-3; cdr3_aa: SVDVGAGDTQY
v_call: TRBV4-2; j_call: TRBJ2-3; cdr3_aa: ASSRTLGTGGTDTQY
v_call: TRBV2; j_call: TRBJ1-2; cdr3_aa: ATRSGAYGYT
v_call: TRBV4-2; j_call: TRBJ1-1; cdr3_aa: ASSVKGPPNTEAF
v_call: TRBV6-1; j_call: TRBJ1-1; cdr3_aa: ASSTRTGRRRDTEAF
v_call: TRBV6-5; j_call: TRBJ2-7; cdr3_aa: ASSYSRAGLNHEQY
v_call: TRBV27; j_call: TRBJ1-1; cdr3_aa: ASSFSAYGGIGNTEAF
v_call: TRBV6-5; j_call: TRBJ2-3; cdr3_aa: ASSRPRGETDTQY
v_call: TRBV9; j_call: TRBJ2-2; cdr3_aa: ASSGGGVAGELF
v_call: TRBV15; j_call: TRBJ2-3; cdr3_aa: ATSRRGGSTDTQY
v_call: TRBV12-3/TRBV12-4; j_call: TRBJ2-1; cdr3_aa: ASRPGTRVYNEQF
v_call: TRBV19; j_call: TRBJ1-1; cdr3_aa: ASSASIGNTEAF